The 3 T cell receptor beta chains below come from one sample, sequenced in a study of blood T cell repertoires in COVID-19. Sequencing used immunoSEQ multiplex PCR; TCRdb keeps in-frame clones, though not all of them. The table has some 120,000 clones, around nine tenths seen once. Material for sequencing was peripheral blood. These receptors all stem from a man aged 40-55 years with acute or convalescent COVID-19.

V usage is TRBV29-1 and J usage is TRBJ2-4; D might be TRBD1 (6 bases). The germline V and J ends were trimmed by 0 bases and 9 bases, with 21 bases remaining between them. There are 16 residues in the CDR3. From germline, CDR1 is SQVTM and CDR2 ANQGSEA. The CDR3 loop is CSVEDLGASIEGIQYF. The CDR3 DNA reads as TGCAGCGTTGAAGATTTGGGGGCGAGCATTGAAGGCATTCAGTACTTC.

The chain couples TRBV7-2 to TRBJ1-3; no clear D. Trimming removed 5 bases at V and 7 bases at J, with 15 bases between. The CDR3 is 14 residues long. Germline V CDR1 and CDR2: SGHTA, FQGNSA. The CDR3 region has the DNA TGTGCCAGCAGCAGAACGGCGGCCGGGAACACCATATATTTT. This translates into CASSRTAAGNTIYF.

The chain couples TRBV3-1 (or the pseudogene TRBV3-2) to TRBJ2-3, with D unclear. This CDR3 is built from 13 residues. Germline V gives CDR1 LGHDT, CDR2 YNNKEL (reference sequence). Trimming took 4 bases from V and 10 from J, leaving 15 bases between them. CDR3 in DNA: TGTGCCAGCAGCCCCCCGACTCGTGAGGCGCAGTATTTT. This sequence encodes CASSPPTREAQYF.